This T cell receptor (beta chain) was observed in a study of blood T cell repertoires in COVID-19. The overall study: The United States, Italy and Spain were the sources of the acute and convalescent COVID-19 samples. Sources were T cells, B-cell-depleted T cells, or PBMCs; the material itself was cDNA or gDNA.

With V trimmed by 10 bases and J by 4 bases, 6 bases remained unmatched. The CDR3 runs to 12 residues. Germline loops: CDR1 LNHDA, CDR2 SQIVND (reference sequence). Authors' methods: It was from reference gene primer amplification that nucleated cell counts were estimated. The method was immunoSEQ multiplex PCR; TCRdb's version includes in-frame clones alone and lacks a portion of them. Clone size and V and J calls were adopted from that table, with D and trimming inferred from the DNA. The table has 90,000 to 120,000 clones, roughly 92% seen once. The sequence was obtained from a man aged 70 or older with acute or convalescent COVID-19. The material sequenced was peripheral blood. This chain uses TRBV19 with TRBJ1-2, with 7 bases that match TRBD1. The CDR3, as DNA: TGTGCCATCCAGGACAGGATCTATGGCTACACCTTC. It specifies CAIQDRIYGYTF.